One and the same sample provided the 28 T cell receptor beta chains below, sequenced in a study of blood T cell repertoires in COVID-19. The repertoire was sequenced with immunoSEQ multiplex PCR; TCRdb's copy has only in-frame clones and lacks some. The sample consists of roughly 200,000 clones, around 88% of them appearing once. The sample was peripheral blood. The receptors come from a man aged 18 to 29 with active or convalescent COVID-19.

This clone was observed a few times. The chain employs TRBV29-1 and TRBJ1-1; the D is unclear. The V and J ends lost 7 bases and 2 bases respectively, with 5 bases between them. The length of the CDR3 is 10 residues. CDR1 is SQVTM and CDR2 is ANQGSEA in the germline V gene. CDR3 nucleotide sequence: TGCAGCGCCCTTAACACTGAAGCTTTCTTT. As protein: CSALNTEAFF.

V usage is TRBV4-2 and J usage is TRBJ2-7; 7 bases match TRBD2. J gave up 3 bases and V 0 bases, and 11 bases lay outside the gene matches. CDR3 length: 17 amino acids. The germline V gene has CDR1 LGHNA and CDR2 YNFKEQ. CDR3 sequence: CASSQDFTAGDNYEQYF. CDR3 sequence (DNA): TGTGCCAGCAGCCAAGATTTTACGGCGGGAGATAACTACGAGCAGTACTTC.

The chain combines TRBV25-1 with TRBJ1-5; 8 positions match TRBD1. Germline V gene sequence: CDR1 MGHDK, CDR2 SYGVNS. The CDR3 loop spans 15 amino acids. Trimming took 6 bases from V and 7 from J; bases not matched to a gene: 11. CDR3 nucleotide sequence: TGTGCCAGCAGCGCCAATCAGGGGGCAGGACAGCCCCAGCATTTT. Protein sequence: CASSANQGAGQPQHF.

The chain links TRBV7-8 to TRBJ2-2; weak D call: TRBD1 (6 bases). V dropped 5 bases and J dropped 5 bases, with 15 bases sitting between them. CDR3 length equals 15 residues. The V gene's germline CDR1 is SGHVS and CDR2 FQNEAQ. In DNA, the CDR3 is TGTGCCAGCAGCCTCAACTCAGGGGTGACCGGGGAGCTGTTTTTT. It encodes CASSLNSGVTGELFF.

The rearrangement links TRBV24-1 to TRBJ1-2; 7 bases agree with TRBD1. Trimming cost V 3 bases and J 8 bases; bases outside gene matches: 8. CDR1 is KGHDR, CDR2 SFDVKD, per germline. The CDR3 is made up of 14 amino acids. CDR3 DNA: TGTGCCACCAGTGATGGCGGACAGGCAAAAGGCTACACCTTC. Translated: CATSDGGQAKGYTF.

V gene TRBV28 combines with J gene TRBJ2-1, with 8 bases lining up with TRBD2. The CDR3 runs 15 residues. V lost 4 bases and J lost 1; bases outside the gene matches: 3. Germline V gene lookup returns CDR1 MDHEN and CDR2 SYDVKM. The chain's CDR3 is CASSSLAGSYNEQFF. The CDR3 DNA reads TGTGCCAGCAGTTCCTTAGCGGGATCCTACAATGAGCAGTTCTTC.

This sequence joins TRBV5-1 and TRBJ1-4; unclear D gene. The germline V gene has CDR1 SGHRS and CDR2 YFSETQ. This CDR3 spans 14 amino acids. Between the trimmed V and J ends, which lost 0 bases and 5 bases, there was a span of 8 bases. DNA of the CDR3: TGCGCCAGCAGCTTGGGGGAGGGAAATGAAAAACTGTTTTTT. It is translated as CASSLGEGNEKLFF.

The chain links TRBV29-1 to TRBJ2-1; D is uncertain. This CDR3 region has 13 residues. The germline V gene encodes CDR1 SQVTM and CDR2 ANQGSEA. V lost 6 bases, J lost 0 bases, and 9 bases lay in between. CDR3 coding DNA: TGCAGCGTCGAACTTAGCTCCTACAATGAGCAGTTCTTC. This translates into CSVELSSYNEQFF.

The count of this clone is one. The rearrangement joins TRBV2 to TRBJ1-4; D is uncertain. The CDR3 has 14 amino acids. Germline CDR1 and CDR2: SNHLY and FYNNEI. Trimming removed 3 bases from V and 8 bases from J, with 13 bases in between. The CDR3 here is CASSDPGFSEKLFF. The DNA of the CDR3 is TGTGCCAGCAGTGATCCCGGGTTTAGCGAAAAACTGTTTTTT.

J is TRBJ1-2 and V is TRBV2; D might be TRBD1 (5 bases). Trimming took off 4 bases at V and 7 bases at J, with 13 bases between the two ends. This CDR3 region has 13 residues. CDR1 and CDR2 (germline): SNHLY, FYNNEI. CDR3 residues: CASSVGGGVGYTF. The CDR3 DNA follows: TGTGCCAGCAGTGTGGGTGGGGGGGTTGGCTACACCTTC.

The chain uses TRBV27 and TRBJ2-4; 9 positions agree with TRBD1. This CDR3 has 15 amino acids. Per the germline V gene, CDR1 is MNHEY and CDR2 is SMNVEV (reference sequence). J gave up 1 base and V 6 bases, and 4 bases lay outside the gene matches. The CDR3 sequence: CASRQGTGAKNIQYF. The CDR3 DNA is TGTGCCAGCAGGCAGGGGACAGGGGCCAAAAACATTCAGTACTTC.

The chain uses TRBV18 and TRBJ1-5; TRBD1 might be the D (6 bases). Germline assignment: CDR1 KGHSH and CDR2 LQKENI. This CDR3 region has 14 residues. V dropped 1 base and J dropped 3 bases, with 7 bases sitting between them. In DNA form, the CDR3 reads TGTGCCAGCTCACCACGGGACAACAATCAGCCCCAGCATTTT. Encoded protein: CASSPRDNNQPQHF.

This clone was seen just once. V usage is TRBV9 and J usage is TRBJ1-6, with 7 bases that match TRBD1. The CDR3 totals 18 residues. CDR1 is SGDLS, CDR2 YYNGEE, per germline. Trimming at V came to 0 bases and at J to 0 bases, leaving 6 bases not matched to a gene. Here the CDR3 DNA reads TGTGCCAGCAGCGTAGGACGGGACAGCCCCTCCTATAATTCACCCCTCCACTTT. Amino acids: CASSVGRDSPSYNSPLHF.

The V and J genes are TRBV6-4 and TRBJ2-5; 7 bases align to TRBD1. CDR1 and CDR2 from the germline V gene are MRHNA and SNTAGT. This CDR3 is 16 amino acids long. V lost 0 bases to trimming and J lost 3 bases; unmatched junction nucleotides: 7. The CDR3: CASSDSGTAFKETQYF. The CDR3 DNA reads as TGTGCCAGCAGTGACTCGGGGACAGCGTTCAAAGAGACCCAGTACTTC.

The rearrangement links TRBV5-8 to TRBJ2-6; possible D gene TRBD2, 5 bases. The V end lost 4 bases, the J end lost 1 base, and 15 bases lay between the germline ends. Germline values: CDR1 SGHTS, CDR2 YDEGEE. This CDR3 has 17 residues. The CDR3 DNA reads TGTGCCAGCAGCCCCAGAGGTGGGAGTTCTGGGGCCAACGTCCTGACTTTC. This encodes CASSPRGGSSGANVLTF.

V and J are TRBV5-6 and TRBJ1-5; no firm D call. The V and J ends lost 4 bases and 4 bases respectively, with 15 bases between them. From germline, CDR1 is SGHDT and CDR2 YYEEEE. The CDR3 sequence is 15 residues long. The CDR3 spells CASSLLASHNQPQHF. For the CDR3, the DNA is TGTGCCAGCAGCCTTCTTGCAAGCCATAATCAGCCCCAGCATTTT.

For the CDR3, the DNA is TGTGCCAGCAGCTTAGCAGCACTCACTGAAGCTTTCTTT. This sequence encodes CASSLAALTEAFF. This chain connects TRBV7-9 to TRBJ1-1; D gene uncertain. The CDR3 length is 13 residues. Per germline, CDR1 SEHNR and CDR2 FQNEAQ (reference sequence). Trimming shortened V by 0 bases and J by 4 bases, and 6 bases separated the two germline ends. The full variable domain, with the rest looked up from reference TRBV7-9 and TRBJ1-1, is DTGVSQNPRHKITKRGQNVTFRCDPISEHNRLYWYRQTLGQGPEFLTYFQNEAQLEKSRLLSDRFSAERPKGSFSTLEIQRTEQGDSAMYLCASSLAALTEAFFGQGTRLTVV.

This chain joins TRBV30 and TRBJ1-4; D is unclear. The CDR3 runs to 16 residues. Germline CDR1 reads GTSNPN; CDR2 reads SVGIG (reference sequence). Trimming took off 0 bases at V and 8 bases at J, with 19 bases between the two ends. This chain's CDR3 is CAWSVLLTPAWEKLFF. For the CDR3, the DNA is TGTGCCTGGAGTGTACTCCTCACTCCCGCGTGGGAAAAACTGTTTTTT.

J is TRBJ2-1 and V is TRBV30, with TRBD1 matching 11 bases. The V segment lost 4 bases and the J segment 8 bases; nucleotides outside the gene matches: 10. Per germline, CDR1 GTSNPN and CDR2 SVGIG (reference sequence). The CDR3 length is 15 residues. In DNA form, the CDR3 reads TGTGCCTGGACCTTCCCAGGGACAGGGGGACATGAGCAGTTCTTC. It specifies CAWTFPGTGGHEQFF.

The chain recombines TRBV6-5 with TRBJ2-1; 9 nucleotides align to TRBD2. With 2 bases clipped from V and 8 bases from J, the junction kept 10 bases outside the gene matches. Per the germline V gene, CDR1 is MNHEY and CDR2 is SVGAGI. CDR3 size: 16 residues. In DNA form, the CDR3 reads TGTGCCAGCAGTTACGGTTCCCTGGCGGGAGGGGATGAGCAGTTCTTC. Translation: CASSYGSLAGGDEQFF.

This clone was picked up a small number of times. In nucleotides, the CDR3 is TGTGCCAGCACCAAGACAGGGAACACTGAAGCTTTCTTT. Encoded protein: CASTKTGNTEAFF. V gene TRBV12-3 or TRBV12-4 combines with J gene TRBJ1-1, with D possibly being TRBD1 (6 bases). The germline V and J ends were trimmed by 7 bases and 1 base, with 10 bases remaining between them. The CDR3 runs 13 residues.

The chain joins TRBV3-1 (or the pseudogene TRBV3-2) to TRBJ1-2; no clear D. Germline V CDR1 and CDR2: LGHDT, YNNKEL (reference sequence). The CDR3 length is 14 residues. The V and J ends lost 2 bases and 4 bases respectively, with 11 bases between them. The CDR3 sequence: CASSQYSIGYGYTF. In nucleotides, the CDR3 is TGTGCCAGCAGCCAATACAGTATCGGCTATGGCTACACCTTC.

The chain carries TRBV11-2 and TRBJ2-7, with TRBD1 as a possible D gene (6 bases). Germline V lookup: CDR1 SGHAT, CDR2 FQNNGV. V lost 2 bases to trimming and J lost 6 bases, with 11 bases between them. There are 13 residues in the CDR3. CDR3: CASSLHRALEQYF. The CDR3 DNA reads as TGTGCCAGCAGCTTACACAGGGCTCTCGAGCAGTACTTC.

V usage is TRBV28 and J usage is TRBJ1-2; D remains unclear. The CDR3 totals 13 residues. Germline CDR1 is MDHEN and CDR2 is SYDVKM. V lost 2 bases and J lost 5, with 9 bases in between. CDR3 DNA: TGTGCCAGCAGTTTAGTCTCCGGGTATGGCTACACCTTC. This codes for CASSLVSGYGYTF.

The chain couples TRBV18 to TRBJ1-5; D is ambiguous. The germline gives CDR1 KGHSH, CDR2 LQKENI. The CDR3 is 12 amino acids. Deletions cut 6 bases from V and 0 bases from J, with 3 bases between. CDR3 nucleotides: TGTGCCAGCTCCCTTAGCAATCAGCCCCAGCATTTT. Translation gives CASSLSNQPQHF.

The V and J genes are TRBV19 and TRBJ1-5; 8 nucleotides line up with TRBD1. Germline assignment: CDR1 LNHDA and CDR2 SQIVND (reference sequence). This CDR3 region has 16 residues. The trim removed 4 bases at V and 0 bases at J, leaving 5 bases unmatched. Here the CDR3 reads CASSKRTGYSNQPQHF. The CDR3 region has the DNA TGTGCCAGTAGTAAAAGGACAGGGTATAGCAATCAGCCCCAGCATTTT.

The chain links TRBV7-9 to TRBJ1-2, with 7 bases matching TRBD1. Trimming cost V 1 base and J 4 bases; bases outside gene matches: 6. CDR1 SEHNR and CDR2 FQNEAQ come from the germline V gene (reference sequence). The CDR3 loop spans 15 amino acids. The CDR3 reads CASSLGAGGLYGYTF. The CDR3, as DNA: TGTGCCAGCAGCTTAGGGGCAGGGGGACTCTATGGCTACACCTTC.

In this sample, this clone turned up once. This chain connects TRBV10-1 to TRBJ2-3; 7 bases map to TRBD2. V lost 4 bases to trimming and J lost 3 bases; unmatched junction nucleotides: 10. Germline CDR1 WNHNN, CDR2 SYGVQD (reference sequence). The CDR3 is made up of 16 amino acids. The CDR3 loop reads CASSAGGSVSTDTQYF. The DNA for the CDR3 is TGCGCCAGCAGTGCGGGAGGATCGGTATCGACAGATACGCAGTATTTT.